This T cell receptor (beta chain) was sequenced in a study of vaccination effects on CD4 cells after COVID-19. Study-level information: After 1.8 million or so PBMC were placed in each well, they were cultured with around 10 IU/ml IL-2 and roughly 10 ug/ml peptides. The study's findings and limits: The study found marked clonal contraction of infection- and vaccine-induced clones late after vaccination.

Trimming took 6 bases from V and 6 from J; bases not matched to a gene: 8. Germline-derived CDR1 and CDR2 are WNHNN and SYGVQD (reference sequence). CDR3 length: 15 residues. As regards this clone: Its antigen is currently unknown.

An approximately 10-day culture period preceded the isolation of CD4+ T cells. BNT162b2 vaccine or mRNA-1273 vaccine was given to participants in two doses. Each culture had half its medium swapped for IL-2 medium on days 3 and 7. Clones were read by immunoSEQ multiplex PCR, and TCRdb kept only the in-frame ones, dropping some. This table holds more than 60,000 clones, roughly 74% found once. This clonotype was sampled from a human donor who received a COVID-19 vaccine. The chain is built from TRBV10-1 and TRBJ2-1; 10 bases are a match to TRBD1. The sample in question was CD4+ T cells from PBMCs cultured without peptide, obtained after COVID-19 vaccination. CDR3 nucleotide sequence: TGCGCCAGCAGCCCCGGGACAGGGGCGATCAATGAGCAGTTCTTC. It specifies CASSPGTGAINEQFF.